This T cell receptor (beta chain) derives from a study of early T cells in non-severe SARS-CoV-2 infection. The germline V gene has CDR1 SNHLY and CDR2 FYNNEI. V gave up 6 bases and J gave up 5 bases, with 11 bases separating them. The CDR3 loop spans 13 amino acids. In TCRdb, the 5' RACE reads were re-called with MiXCR into one record per CDR3 protein. The repertoire has around 56,000 distinct CDR3 sequences, about 8% of them found once; the top ten carry about 10%. This clonotype occurred a few times. The specimen comprised whole blood, sampled at baseline. This receptor was taken from an adult who was a healthcare worker with PCR-confirmed SARS-CoV-2 infection or an uninfected control (not recorded which). The chain uses TRBV2 and TRBJ2-1; perhaps TRBD1 as D (5 bases). CDR3 residues: CASRLSQDNEQFF. Here the CDR3 DNA reads TGTGCCAGCAGACTTTCACAGGACAATGAGCAGTTCTTC. The full variable domain, its missing parts supplied by reference TRBV2 and TRBJ2-1, is EPEVTQTPSHQVTQMGQEVILRCVPISNHLYFYWYRQILGQKVEFLVSFYNNEISEKSEIFDDQFSVERPDGSNFTLKIRSTKLEDSAMYFCASRLSQDNEQFFGPGTRLTVL.